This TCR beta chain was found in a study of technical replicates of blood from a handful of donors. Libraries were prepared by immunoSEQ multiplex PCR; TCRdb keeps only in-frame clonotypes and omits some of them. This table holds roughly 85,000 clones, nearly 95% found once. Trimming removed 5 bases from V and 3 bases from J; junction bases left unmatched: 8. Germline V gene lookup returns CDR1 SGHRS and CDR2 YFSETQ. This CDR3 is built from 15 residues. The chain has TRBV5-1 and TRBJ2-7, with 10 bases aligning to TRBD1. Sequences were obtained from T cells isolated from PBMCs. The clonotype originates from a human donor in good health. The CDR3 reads CASSLIGTGVYEQYF. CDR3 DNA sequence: TGCGCCAGCAGTTTAATCGGGACAGGGGTCTACGAGCAGTACTTC.